Shown below are 20 T cell receptor beta chains from a single sample sequenced in a study of blood T cell repertoires in COVID-19. Generated by immunoSEQ multiplex PCR, the TCRdb table keeps only in-frame clones and is missing some. The table includes fewer than 200,000 clones, over 80% detected once. The sequencing input was peripheral blood. Source of these receptors: a woman in her 70s with COVID-19, enrolled during active disease.

This clone has a single count. The chain uses TRBV10-3 and TRBJ2-1, with 7 positions matching TRBD1. This CDR3 comprises 14 residues. J gave up 8 bases and V 5 bases, and 9 bases lay outside the gene matches. Per the germline V gene, CDR1 is ENHRY and CDR2 is SYGVKD. The CDR3 protein is CAISLRQGLHEQFF. In DNA form, the CDR3 reads TGTGCCATCAGTTTGAGACAGGGTTTACATGAGCAGTTCTTC.

The chain links TRBV29-1 to TRBJ2-5; D is ambiguous. Between the trimmed V and J ends, which lost 4 bases and 2 bases, there was a span of 14 bases. Per the germline V gene, CDR1 is SQVTM and CDR2 is ANQGSEA. This CDR3 is built from 14 residues. The CDR3 nucleotides are TGCAGCGTTGTGAGGCAGCGAAGACAAGAGACCCAGTACTTC. Its protein product is CSVVRQRRQETQYF.

The CDR3 loop is CASSFAGTYTGELFF. The CDR3 DNA follows: TGTGCCAGTAGTTTCGCGGGGACGTACACCGGGGAGCTGTTTTTT. The chain couples TRBV19 to TRBJ2-2, with a tentative D call TRBD2 (6 bases). The CDR3 loop spans 15 amino acids. Trimming pared 5 bases from V and 3 bases from J, leaving 13 bases between. Germline CDR1 reads LNHDA; CDR2 reads SQIVND (reference sequence).

This rearrangement joins TRBV5-1 to TRBJ1-3; 10 bases line up with TRBD1. Germline V gene data show CDR1 as SGHRS and CDR2 as YFSETQ. This CDR3 comprises 16 residues. The J segment lost 3 bases and the V segment lost 3 bases, leaving 6 bases of the junction unmatched. This CDR3 reads CASSSGTGVGGNTIYF. CDR3 coding DNA: TGCGCCAGCAGCTCCGGGACAGGGGTTGGTGGAAACACCATATATTTT. Full variable domain (missing parts from reference TRBV5-1 and TRBJ1-3): KAGVTQTPRYLIKTRGQQVTLSCSPISGHRSVSWYQQTPGQGLQFLFEYFSETQRNKGNFPGRFSGRQFSNSRSEMNVSTLELGDSALYLCASSSGTGVGGNTIYFGEGSWLTVV.

V usage is TRBV28 and J usage is TRBJ2-7, with D possibly being TRBD2 (5 bases). V was trimmed by 2 bases and J by 10 bases, leaving 21 bases between them. Germline V lookup: CDR1 MDHEN, CDR2 SYDVKM. The CDR3 spans 15 residues. This CDR3 reads CASSLEGDTALTQYF. CDR3 DNA: TGTGCCAGCAGTTTAGAGGGAGATACGGCCCTCACCCAGTACTTC.

The rearrangement joins TRBV28 to TRBJ1-3; D might be TRBD1 (5 bases). The germline V and J ends were trimmed by 2 bases and 4 bases, with 12 bases remaining between them. The CDR3 has 15 amino acids. Germline CDR1 MDHEN, CDR2 SYDVKM. The CDR3 protein is CASSLGPGSGNTIYF. In DNA form, the CDR3 reads TGTGCCAGCAGTTTAGGTCCAGGGTCAGGAAACACCATATATTTT.

J is TRBJ2-7 and V is TRBV19; TRBD2 aligns across 8 bases. Germline loops: CDR1 LNHDA, CDR2 SQIVND (reference sequence). V dropped 7 bases and J dropped 3; count of bases not matched to a gene: 8. This CDR3 is 14 amino acids long. CDR3 sequence: CASTRGAGVYEQYF. CDR3 sequence (DNA): TGTGCCAGTACCAGAGGAGCGGGAGTCTACGAGCAGTACTTC.

This chain links TRBV30 with TRBJ2-2; possible D gene TRBD1, 5 bases. This CDR3 region has 13 residues. CDR1 is GTSNPN, CDR2 SVGIG, per germline (reference sequence). V was trimmed by 5 bases and J by 4 bases, leaving 11 bases between them. CDR3 coding DNA: TGTGCCTGGGTCGTGGGGCCCACCGGGGAGCTGTTTTTT. This translates into CAWVVGPTGELFF. The full variable domain, its missing parts supplied by reference TRBV30 and TRBJ2-2, is SQTIHQWPATLVQPVGSPLSLECTVEGTSNPNLYWYRQAAGRGLQLLFYSVGIGQISSEVPQNLSASRPQDRQFILSSKKLLLSDSGFYLCAWVVGPTGELFFGEGSRLTVL.

V gene TRBV28 combines with J gene TRBJ2-6; D might be TRBD1 (5 bases). Germline CDR1 and CDR2: MDHEN and SYDVKM. The CDR3 is 17 amino acids. V was cut by 5 bases and J by 3 bases, with 17 bases left in between. CDR3 amino acids: CASSPLQGAGGANVLTF. The CDR3, as DNA: TGTGCCAGCAGTCCTCTTCAAGGGGCCGGTGGGGCCAACGTCCTGACTTTC.

The V gene is TRBV10-1, the J gene TRBJ2-7, with a possible D match to TRBD1 (5 bases). The V gene lost 6 bases and the J gene lost 5 bases, with 20 bases spanning the gap. The length of the CDR3 is 15 residues. Germline CDR1 is WNHNN and CDR2 is SYGVQD (reference sequence). The CDR3 region has the DNA TGCGCCAGCAGCCCCGGACACGGGCTGATGGACGAGCAGTACTTC. Its translation: CASSPGHGLMDEQYF.

For the CDR3, the DNA is TGTGCCACCCGGGGACTAGCGGTTTACAATGAGCAGTTCTTC. It specifies CATRGLAVYNEQFF. V and J are TRBV5-4 and TRBJ2-1; TRBD2 matches at 11 bases. The CDR3 extends over 14 amino acids. V dropped 9 bases and J dropped 4; count of bases not matched to a gene: 6. Germline CDR1 SGHNT, CDR2 YYREEE (reference sequence). Full variable domain (outside the CDR3, taken from reference TRBV5-4 and TRBJ2-1): ETGVTQSPTHLIKTRGQQVTLRCSSQSGHNTVSWYQQALGQGPQFIFQYYREEENGRGNFPPRFSGLQFPNYSSELNVNALELDDSALYLCATRGLAVYNEQFFGPGTRLTVL.

This clone was picked up one time. The chain is built from TRBV12-3 or TRBV12-4 and TRBJ2-3; no definite D call. The CDR3 is 12 residues long. V lost 8 bases and J 0 bases, leaving 6 bases between the germline ends. The CDR3 coding sequence is TGTGCCAGCTTTCGTAGCACAGATACGCAGTATTTT. It is translated as CASFRSTDTQYF.

The genes are TRBV27 and TRBJ2-2; TRBD2 might be the D (7 bases). Germline V gene lookup returns CDR1 MNHEY and CDR2 SMNVEV (reference sequence). The CDR3 is 14 residues long. V was pared by 5 bases and J by 3 bases, with 10 bases between. The CDR3 DNA is TGTGCCAGCAGTCGGGGGGCGTACACCGGGGAGCTGTTTTTT. This translates into CASSRGAYTGELFF.

Comment on this clone: Different DNA sequences within this sample yield the same CDR3. CDR3 DNA: TGTGCCAGCAGTTTGGGGGGAAGGGCGTACGAGCAGTACTTC. Its translation: CASSLGGRAYEQYF. The chain uses TRBV28 and TRBJ2-7; weak D call: TRBD2 (6 bases). The CDR3 contains 14 residues. Per germline, CDR1 MDHEN and CDR2 SYDVKM. V lost 3 bases and J lost 4, with 13 bases in between.

The chain's CDR3 is CASSRLGTSGFSGSYEQYF. In DNA, the CDR3 is TGTGCCAGCAGCCGGCTCGGGACTAGCGGGTTCTCTGGGTCCTACGAGCAGTACTTC. The chain uses TRBV5-5 and TRBJ2-7; 12 bases are a match to TRBD2. J gave up 1 base and V 4 bases, and 15 bases lay outside the gene matches. This CDR3 comprises 19 residues. Germline CDR1 reads SGHKS; CDR2 reads YYEKEE (reference sequence).

This clone was seen only a few times. The chain recombines TRBV3-1 (or the pseudogene TRBV3-2) with TRBJ2-1, with 7 bases lining up with TRBD1. From germline, CDR1 is LGHDT and CDR2 YNNKEL (reference sequence). V lost 0 bases to trimming and J lost 8 bases; unmatched junction nucleotides: 7. CDR3 length equals 15 residues. The CDR3 coding sequence is TGTGCCAGCAGCCAAGAAACGGACAGGTCCGATGAGCAGTTCTTC. This translates into CASSQETDRSDEQFF.

The chain carries TRBV14 and TRBJ2-1, with 8 bases aligning to TRBD2. V gave up 1 base and J gave up 4 bases; unmatched junction bases: 3. CDR3 size: 15 residues. Germline V gene lookup returns CDR1 SGHDN and CDR2 FVKESK. The CDR3 nucleotides read TGTGCCAGCAGCCAAGGCACTAGCGGATACAATGAGCAGTTCTTC. Translated: CASSQGTSGYNEQFF.

J is TRBJ1-2 and V is TRBV12-3 or TRBV12-4; D call uncertain. With 6 bases removed from V and 5 bases from J, the gap between germline ends came to 10 bases. This CDR3 comprises 12 residues. The DNA of the CDR3 is TGTGCCAGCAGCCAGGCCTCATATGGCTACACCTTC. Translating gives CASSQASYGYTF.

The chain has TRBV5-1 and TRBJ2-7; 9 bases map to TRBD1. Per the germline V gene, CDR1 is SGHRS and CDR2 is YFSETQ. V shed 3 bases, J shed 5 bases, and the junction held 9 bases outside the gene matches. The CDR3 is 15 residues long. The DNA for the CDR3 is TGCGCCAGCAGCTCCACAGGGGGCACAGGCCACGAGCAGTACTTC. This translates into CASSSTGGTGHEQYF.

The V call is TRBV5-1, the J call TRBJ2-1; TRBD2 is a possible D gene (6 bases). V lost 0 bases and J 4 bases, leaving 14 bases between the germline ends. Germline-derived CDR1 and CDR2 are SGHRS and YFSETQ. The CDR3 runs to 16 residues. The CDR3 is CASSLEVRGRYNEQFF. Written as DNA, the CDR3 is TGCGCCAGCAGCTTGGAGGTGCGGGGTAGATACAATGAGCAGTTCTTC.